This entry is about one T cell receptor beta chain. Additional DNA sequences in this sample encode the identical CDR3. The data were produced by immunoSEQ multiplex PCR, yet TCRdb's version contains in-frame clones alone and is incomplete. The repertoire holds fewer than 85,000 clones, with 80% as singletons. CDR1 and CDR2 from the germline V gene are SGHRS and YFSETQ. With 0 bases clipped from V and 5 bases from J, the junction kept 5 bases outside the gene matches. There are 15 residues in the CDR3. This entry is derived from a study of T cell clones after liver transplantation. The sample consisted of CD4+ T cells from blood, taken 12 months after liver transplant. The receptor was isolated from a human patient who received a liver transplant. Certain T cells may be donor cells from the graft. The V and J genes are TRBV5-1 and TRBJ1-2; 9 positions match TRBD1. The DNA for the CDR3 is TGCGCCAGCAGCTTGGATGGGACAGGGAAGTATGGCTACACCTTC. Protein product: CASSLDGTGKYGYTF.